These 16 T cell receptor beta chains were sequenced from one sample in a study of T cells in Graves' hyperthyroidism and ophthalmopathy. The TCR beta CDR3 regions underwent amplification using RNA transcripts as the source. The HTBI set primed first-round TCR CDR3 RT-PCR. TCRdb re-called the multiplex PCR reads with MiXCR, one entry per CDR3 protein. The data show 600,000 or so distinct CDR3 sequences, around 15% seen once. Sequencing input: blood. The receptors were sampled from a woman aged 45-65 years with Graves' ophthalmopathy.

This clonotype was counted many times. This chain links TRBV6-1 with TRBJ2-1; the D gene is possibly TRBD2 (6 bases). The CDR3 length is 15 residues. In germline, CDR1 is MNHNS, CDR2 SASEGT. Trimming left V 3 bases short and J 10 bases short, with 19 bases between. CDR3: CASSDSGGASAEQFF. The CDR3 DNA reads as TGTGCCAGCAGTGATTCGGGCGGGGCCTCCGCCGAGCAGTTCTTC.

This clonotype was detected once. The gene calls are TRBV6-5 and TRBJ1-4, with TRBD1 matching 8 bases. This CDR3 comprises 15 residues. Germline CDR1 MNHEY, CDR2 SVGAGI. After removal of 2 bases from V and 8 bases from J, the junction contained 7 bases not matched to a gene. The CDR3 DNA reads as TGTGCCAGCAGTTACGTCAGGGGGCGCGGAGAAAAACTGTTTTTT. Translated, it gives CASSYVRGRGEKLFF.

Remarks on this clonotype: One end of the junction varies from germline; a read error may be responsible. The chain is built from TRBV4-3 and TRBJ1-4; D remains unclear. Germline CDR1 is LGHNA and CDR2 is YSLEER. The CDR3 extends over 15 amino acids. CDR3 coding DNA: TGCGCCAGCAGCCAAGATTACCGATTTAATGAAAAACTGCTTTTT. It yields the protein CASSQDYRFNEKLLF.

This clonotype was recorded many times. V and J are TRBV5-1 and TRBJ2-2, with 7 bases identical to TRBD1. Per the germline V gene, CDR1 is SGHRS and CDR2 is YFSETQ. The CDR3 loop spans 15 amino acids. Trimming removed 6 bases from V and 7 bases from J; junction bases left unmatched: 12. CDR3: CASKGTGDVGGELFF. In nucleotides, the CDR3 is TGCGCCAGCAAAGGAACAGGGGATGTTGGCGGGGAGCTGTTTTTT.

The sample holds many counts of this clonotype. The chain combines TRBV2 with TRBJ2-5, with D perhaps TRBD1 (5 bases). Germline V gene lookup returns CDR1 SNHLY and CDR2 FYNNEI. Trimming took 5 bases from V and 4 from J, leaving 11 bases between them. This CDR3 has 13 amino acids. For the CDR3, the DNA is TGTGCCAGCAGTTATCAGGGTTTAGAGACCCAGTACTTC. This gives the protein CASSYQGLETQYF.

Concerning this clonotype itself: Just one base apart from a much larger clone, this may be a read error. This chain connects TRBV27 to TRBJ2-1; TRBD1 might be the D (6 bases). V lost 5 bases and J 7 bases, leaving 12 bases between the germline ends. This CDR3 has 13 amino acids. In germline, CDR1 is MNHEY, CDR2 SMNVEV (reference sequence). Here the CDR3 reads CASSGMQGNEQFF. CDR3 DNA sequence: TGTGCCAGCAGTGGCATGCAGGGGAATGAGCAGTTCTTC.

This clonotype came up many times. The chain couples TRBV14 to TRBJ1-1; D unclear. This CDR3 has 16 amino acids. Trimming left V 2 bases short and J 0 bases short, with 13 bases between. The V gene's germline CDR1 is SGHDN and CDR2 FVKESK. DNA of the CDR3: TGTGCCAGCAGCCAAATTGCGAACACTCTGAACACTGAAGCTTTCTTT. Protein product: CASSQIANTLNTEAFF.

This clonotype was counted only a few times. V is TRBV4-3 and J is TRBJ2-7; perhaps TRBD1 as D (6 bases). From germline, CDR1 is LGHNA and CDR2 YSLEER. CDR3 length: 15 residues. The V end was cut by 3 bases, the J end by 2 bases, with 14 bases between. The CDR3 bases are TGCGCCAGCAGCCAGGTAGGACAGAACACCTACGAGCAGTACTTC. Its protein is CASSQVGQNTYEQYF.

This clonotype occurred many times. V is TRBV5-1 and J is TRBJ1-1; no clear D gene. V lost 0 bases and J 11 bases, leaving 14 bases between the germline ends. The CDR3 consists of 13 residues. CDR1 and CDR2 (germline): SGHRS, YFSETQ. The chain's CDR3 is CASSLEYGIRAFF. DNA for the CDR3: TGCGCCAGCAGCTTGGAGTACGGAATTCGTGCTTTCTTT. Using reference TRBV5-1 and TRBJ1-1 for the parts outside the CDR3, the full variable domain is KAGVTQTPRYLIKTRGQQVTLSCSPISGHRSVSWYQQTPGQGLQFLFEYFSETQRNKGNFPGRFSGRQFSNSRSEMNVSTLELGDSALYLCASSLEYGIRAFFGQGTRLTVV.

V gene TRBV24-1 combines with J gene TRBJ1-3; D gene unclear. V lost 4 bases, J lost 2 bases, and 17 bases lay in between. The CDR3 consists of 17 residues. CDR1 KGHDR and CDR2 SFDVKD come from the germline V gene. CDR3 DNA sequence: TGTGCCACCAGTGACAAAAACACAGCCAACACTGGAAACACCATATATTTT. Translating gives CATSDKNTANTGNTIYF.

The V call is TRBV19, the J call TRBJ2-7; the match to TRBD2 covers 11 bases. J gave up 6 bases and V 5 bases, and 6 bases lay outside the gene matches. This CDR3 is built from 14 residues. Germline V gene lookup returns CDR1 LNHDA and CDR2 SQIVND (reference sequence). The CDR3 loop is CASSVASGRTEQYF. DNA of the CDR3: TGTGCCAGTAGTGTGGCTAGCGGGAGGACCGAGCAGTACTTC.

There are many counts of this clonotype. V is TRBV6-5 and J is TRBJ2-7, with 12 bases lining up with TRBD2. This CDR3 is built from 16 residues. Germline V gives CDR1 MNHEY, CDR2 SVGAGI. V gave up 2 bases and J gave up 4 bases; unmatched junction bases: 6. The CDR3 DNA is TGTGCCAGCAGTTACCTTACTAGCGGGAGGCTTTACGAGCAGTACTTC. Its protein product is CASSYLTSGRLYEQYF.

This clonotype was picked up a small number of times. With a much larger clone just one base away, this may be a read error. CDR3 loop: CASSLDGSHEQYF. The CDR3 region has the DNA TGTGCCAGCAGCTTAGACGGATCACACGAGCAGTACTTC. The chain recombines TRBV11-2 with TRBJ2-7; D not certain. Germline V gene data show CDR1 as SGHAT and CDR2 as FQNNGV. The CDR3 runs 13 residues. The V end lost 0 bases, the J end lost 5 bases, and 8 bases lay between the germline ends. Combining the CDR3 with reference TRBV11-2 and TRBJ2-7 gives the whole variable domain EAGVAQSPRYKIIEKRQSVAFWCNPISGHATLYWYQQILGQGPKLLIQFQNNGVVDDSQLPKDRFSAERLKGVDSTLKIQPAKLEDSAVYLCASSLDGSHEQYFGPGTRLTVT.

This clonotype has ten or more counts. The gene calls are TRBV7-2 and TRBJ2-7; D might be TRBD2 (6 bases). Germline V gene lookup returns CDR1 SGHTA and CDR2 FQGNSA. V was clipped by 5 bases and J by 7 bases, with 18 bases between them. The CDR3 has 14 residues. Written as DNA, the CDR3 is TGTGCCAGCAGCCCAGTACGGGGGTACGAAGAGCAGTACTTC. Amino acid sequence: CASSPVRGYEEQYF.

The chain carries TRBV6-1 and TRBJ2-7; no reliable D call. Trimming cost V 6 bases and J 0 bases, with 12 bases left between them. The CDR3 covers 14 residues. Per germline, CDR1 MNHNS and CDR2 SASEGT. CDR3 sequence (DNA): TGTGCCAGCAGCCAACTGACGCACTCCTACGAGCAGTACTTC. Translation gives CASSQLTHSYEQYF.

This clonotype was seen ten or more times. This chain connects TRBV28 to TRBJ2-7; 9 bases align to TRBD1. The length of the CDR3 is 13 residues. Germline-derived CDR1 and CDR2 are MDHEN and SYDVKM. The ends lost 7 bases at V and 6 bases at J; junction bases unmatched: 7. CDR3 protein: CASTRDRVSEQYF. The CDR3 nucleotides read TGTGCCAGCACCCGGGACAGGGTTTCCGAGCAGTACTTC. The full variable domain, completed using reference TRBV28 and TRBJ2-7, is DVKVTQSSRYLVKRTGEKVFLECVQDMDHENMFWYRQDPGLGLRLIYFSYDVKMKEKGDIPEGYSVSREKKERFSLILESASTNQTSMYLCASTRDRVSEQYFGPGTRLTVT.